These 20 T cell receptor beta chains came from one sample sequenced in a study of shared clonotypes between healthy human individuals. Data came from immunoSEQ multiplex PCR; TCRdb stores just in-frame clones and leaves some out. The sample shows about 960,000 clones, about 80% of them seen only once. Input material: memory CD4+ T cells sorted from blood. Indicated subset: CD45RA-negative fraction. The receptor set was obtained from a man aged 18 to 29 in good health.

This clone occurred a few times. J is TRBJ2-7 and V is TRBV30; possible D gene TRBD1, 6 bases. Germline CDR1 reads GTSNPN; CDR2 reads SVGIG (reference sequence). This CDR3 spans 13 amino acids. V shed 8 bases and J shed 0 bases, with 14 bases lying between them. Here the CDR3 DNA reads TGTGCCGCGCGACAGGCAAACTCCTACGAGCAGTACTTC. Its protein is CAARQANSYEQYF.

V gene TRBV4-3 combines with J gene TRBJ2-3, with 10 bases fitting TRBD1. Looked up from germline, CDR1 is LGHNA and CDR2 is YSLEER. The CDR3 contains 17 residues. After removal of 4 bases from V and 4 bases from J, the junction contained 11 bases not matched to a gene. The CDR3 spells CASSRLSGTGAADTQYF. The CDR3 region has the DNA TGCGCCAGCAGCCGCCTTTCCGGGACAGGGGCCGCAGATACGCAGTATTTT.

This clone showed up just a few times. The rearrangement joins TRBV15 to TRBJ1-1, with D possibly matching TRBD1 (6 bases). V lost 3 bases and J 2 bases, leaving 7 bases between the germline ends. The CDR3 runs to 13 residues. Per the germline V gene, CDR1 is LNHNV and CDR2 is YYDKDF (reference sequence). The CDR3 bases are TGTGCCACCAGCAGGGACAGTAACACTGAAGCTTTCTTT. Its translation is CATSRDSNTEAFF.

The chain has TRBV27 and TRBJ1-1; 8 bases map to TRBD1. Germline V lookup: CDR1 MNHEY, CDR2 SMNVEV (reference sequence). The CDR3 has 15 residues. V shed 5 bases, J shed 6 bases, and the junction held 11 bases outside the gene matches. The CDR3 is CASSPGQGGSSEAFF. In nucleotides, the CDR3 is TGTGCCAGCAGTCCCGGACAGGGTGGATCTTCTGAAGCTTTCTTT.

CDR3 in amino acids: CASSFDRASPLHF. The CDR3 coding sequence is TGTGCCAGCAGCTTTGACAGGGCCTCACCCCTCCACTTT. The chain carries TRBV11-1 and TRBJ1-6; 7 bases align to TRBD1. Germline lookup yields CDR1 SGHAT and CDR2 FQDESV (reference sequence). The CDR3 consists of 13 residues. With V trimmed by 3 bases and J by 10 bases, 3 bases remained unmatched.

The V and J genes are TRBV10-1 and TRBJ1-1; perhaps TRBD1 as D (5 bases). The CDR3 runs to 13 residues. The V gene lost 5 bases and the J gene lost 5 bases, with 12 bases spanning the gap. Looked up from germline, CDR1 is WNHNN and CDR2 is SYGVQD (reference sequence). The CDR3 DNA reads as TGCGCCAGCAGTCACGGGGCAGGAACTGAAGCTTTCTTT. It translates to CASSHGAGTEAFF.

The genes are TRBV5-1 and TRBJ1-5, with D hard to call. Trimming pared 0 bases from V and 3 bases from J, leaving 10 bases between. CDR1 and CDR2 from the germline V gene are SGHRS and YFSETQ. The CDR3 runs to 15 residues. The CDR3 nucleotides read TGCGCCAGCAGCTTGGGTTCGGCCCTCAATCAGCCCCAGCATTTT. Protein: CASSLGSALNQPQHF.

The rearrangement links TRBV25-1 to TRBJ2-7; D possibly corresponds to TRBD1 (5 bases). Trimming cost V 6 bases and J 7 bases, with 16 bases left between them. The germline CDR1 and CDR2 sequences are MGHDK and SYGVNS. This CDR3 has 13 amino acids. In nucleotides, the CDR3 is TGTGCCAGCAGCGGGCAGGGCGGTTGGGAGCAGTACTTC. Amino acid sequence: CASSGQGGWEQYF.

The chain links TRBV6-1 to TRBJ2-7, with D maybe TRBD2 (5 bases). The CDR3 contains 11 residues. Per the germline V gene, CDR1 is MNHNS and CDR2 is SASEGT. The V end was cut by 10 bases, the J end by 4 bases, with 11 bases between. In DNA form, the CDR3 reads TGTGCCACCGAGGGTCCGTACGAGCAGTACTTC. It encodes CATEGPYEQYF.

The chain carries TRBV5-1 and TRBJ2-2; D perhaps matches TRBD1 (6 bases). Germline V gene lookup returns CDR1 SGHRS and CDR2 YFSETQ. The V gene lost 1 base and the J gene lost 1 base, with 11 bases spanning the gap. The CDR3 has 16 residues. The CDR3 loop is CASSLTVQGNTGELFF. The CDR3 nucleotides are TGCGCCAGCAGCTTGACGGTACAGGGGAACACCGGGGAGCTGTTTTTT.

The CDR3 reads CATSRAYEQYF. CDR3 DNA sequence: TGTGCCACCAGCAGAGCCTACGAGCAGTACTTC. The chain carries TRBV15 and TRBJ2-7, with no clear D. Germline CDR1 LNHNV, CDR2 YYDKDF (reference sequence). V was shortened by 1 base and J by 2 bases, with 0 bases between the two germline ends. The CDR3 totals 11 residues.

The V gene is TRBV5-1, the J gene TRBJ1-1; the D is unclear. V was trimmed by 4 bases and J by 6 bases, leaving 10 bases between them. Germline lookup yields CDR1 SGHRS and CDR2 YFSETQ. The CDR3 loop spans 12 amino acids. The CDR3 DNA reads as TGCGCCAGCAGCCTCGAAGAGGCTGAAGCTTTCTTT. It specifies CASSLEEAEAFF.

The chain combines TRBV6-6 with TRBJ1-1; D not certain. The germline V and J ends were trimmed by 6 bases and 1 base, with 9 bases remaining between them. CDR1 MNHNY and CDR2 SVGAGI come from the germline V gene (reference sequence). The CDR3 length is 13 residues. In DNA form, the CDR3 reads TGTGCCAGCAGCCAGCATCAGAACACTGAAGCTTTCTTT. Translation gives CASSQHQNTEAFF.

This clone was counted a few times. The J gene is TRBJ1-6, the V gene TRBV18; D ambiguous. This CDR3 comprises 15 residues. V was pared by 3 bases and J by 5 bases, with 11 bases between. CDR1 is KGHSH and CDR2 is LQKENI in the germline V gene. The CDR3 sequence: CASSPLPVHNSPLHF. CDR3 DNA sequence: TGTGCCAGCTCACCGTTGCCAGTCCATAATTCACCCCTCCACTTT.

V usage is TRBV30 and J usage is TRBJ1-4, with TRBD1 matching over 9 bases. V shed 2 bases, J shed 2 bases, and the junction held 3 bases outside the gene matches. The CDR3 is 15 residues long. Germline CDR1 reads GTSNPN; CDR2 reads SVGIG (reference sequence). CDR3 nucleotide sequence: TGTGCCTGGAGTCGGGGACAGGGTACTAATGAAAAACTGTTTTTT. Translated, it gives CAWSRGQGTNEKLFF.

This clone has a handful of counts. The J gene is TRBJ1-3, the V gene TRBV9, with unresolved D. The CDR3 is 12 amino acids. V was shortened by 4 bases and J by 2 bases, with 4 bases between the two germline ends. Germline loops: CDR1 SGDLS, CDR2 YYNGEE. The CDR3 protein is CASSRPGNTIYF. CDR3 coding DNA: TGTGCCAGCAGCCGCCCTGGAAACACCATATATTTT.

This chain joins TRBV6-5 and TRBJ1-6; the match to TRBD1 covers 9 bases. Germline V lookup: CDR1 MNHEY, CDR2 SVGAGI. Trimming took 1 base from V and 6 from J; bases not matched to a gene: 1. The length of the CDR3 is 15 residues. The CDR3 DNA follows: TGTGCCAGCAGTTACTGGGGACAGGGTAATTCACCCCTCCACTTT. Protein product: CASSYWGQGNSPLHF.

J is TRBJ2-1 and V is TRBV5-1, with 8 bases identical to TRBD2. V was clipped by 4 bases and J by 6 bases; unmatched bases: 6. In germline, CDR1 is SGHRS, CDR2 YFSETQ. This CDR3 region has 14 residues. CDR3 coding DNA: TGCGCCAGCAGCCGGGAGGGCCCAGGCAATGAGCAGTTCTTC. This encodes CASSREGPGNEQFF.

The CDR3: CASSEGVIPDEQYF. In nucleotides, the CDR3 is TGTGCCAGCAGTGAAGGAGTGATCCCGGACGAGCAGTACTTC. The V and J genes are TRBV2 and TRBJ2-7; D not certain. The CDR3 loop spans 14 amino acids. The V end was cut by 1 base, the J end by 5 bases, with 12 bases between. The V gene's germline CDR1 is SNHLY and CDR2 FYNNEI.

This clone occurred a few times. The chain links TRBV19 to TRBJ2-3; 15 nucleotides line up with TRBD2. Germline values: CDR1 LNHDA, CDR2 SQIVND (reference sequence). The CDR3 runs to 15 residues. Trimming took 7 bases from V and 8 from J; bases not matched to a gene: 7. The CDR3 loop reads CASTEGLAGGGTQYF. For the CDR3, the DNA is TGTGCCAGTACCGAGGGACTAGCGGGAGGAGGTACGCAGTATTTT.